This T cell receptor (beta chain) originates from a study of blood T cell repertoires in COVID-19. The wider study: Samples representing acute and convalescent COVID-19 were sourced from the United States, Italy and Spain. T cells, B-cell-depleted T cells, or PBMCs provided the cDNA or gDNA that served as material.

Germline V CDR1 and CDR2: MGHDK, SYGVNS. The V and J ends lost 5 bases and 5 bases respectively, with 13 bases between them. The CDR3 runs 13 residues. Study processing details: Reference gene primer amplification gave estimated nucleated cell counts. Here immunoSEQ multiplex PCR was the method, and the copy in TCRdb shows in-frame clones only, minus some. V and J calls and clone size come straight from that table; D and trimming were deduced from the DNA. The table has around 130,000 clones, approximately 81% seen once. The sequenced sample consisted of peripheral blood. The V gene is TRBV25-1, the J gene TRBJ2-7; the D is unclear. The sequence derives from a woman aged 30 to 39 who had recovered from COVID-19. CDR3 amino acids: CASSKPEPDEQYF. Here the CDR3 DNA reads TGTGCCAGCAGTAAACCGGAGCCGGACGAGCAGTACTTC.